In its sample, the clone carrying this TCR beta chain was seen once. At one of its ends the junction is not consistent with the germline gene, which may arise from a read error. The data originate from a study of shared clonotypes between healthy human individuals. The input for sorted-subset replicate PCRs was 150 to 200 ng DNA, 25,000 to 30,000 T cell genomes. Clones were sequenced by immunoSEQ multiplex PCR, and TCRdb holds only the in-frame ones, with some missing. This table has 2 million to 2.5 million clones, 80% to 95% appearing once. Memory CD4+ cells were the fraction left after CD45RA+ naive selection. CDR1 SGDLS and CDR2 YYNGEE come from the germline V gene. The CDR3 extends over 16 amino acids.

The sample taken for sequencing was naive CD4+ T cells from PBMCs. The subset is: CD45RA+ positively selected. The receptor was derived from a man between 18 and 35 years old in good health. Some clones in this sample may be carry-over from other donors' samples. The J gene is TRBJ2-5, the V gene TRBV9; 11 nucleotides align to TRBD1. This CDR3 reads CANSVAGQGAMETQYF. The CDR3 DNA follows: TGTGCCAACAGCGTAGCTGGACAGGGGGCGATGGAGACCCAGTACTTC.